This T cell receptor beta chain was identified in a study of T cells in Graves' hyperthyroidism and ophthalmopathy. Broader study findings: Blood also carried most thyroid clonotypes expanded above 0.001.

Uncontrolled infection, other autoimmune disease, pregnancy or lactation disqualified patients from enrolment. On this clonotype: Its antigen is currently unknown.

The ends lost 5 bases at V and 1 base at J; junction bases unmatched: 4. Germline loops: CDR1 SGHTA, CDR2 FQGNSA. The CDR3 extends over 14 amino acids. Template material for amplifying TCR beta CDR3 regions consisted of RNA transcripts. Initially, a first-round RT-PCR of the TCR CDR3 employed the HTBI primer set. Via MiXCR, TCRdb re-called the multiplex PCR reads, giving one row per CDR3 protein. The data contain around 200,000 distinct CDR3 sequences, about 17% of them singletons. V and J are TRBV7-2 and TRBJ1-1, with TRBD1 identical over 7 bases. The origin of this receptor is a man aged 40-55 years with Graves' hyperthyroidism. Sequenced sample: blood. CDR3 coding DNA: TGTGCCAGCAGCGTAAGGACAGGGAACACTGAAGCTTTCTTT. Translated, it gives CASSVRTGNTEAFF.